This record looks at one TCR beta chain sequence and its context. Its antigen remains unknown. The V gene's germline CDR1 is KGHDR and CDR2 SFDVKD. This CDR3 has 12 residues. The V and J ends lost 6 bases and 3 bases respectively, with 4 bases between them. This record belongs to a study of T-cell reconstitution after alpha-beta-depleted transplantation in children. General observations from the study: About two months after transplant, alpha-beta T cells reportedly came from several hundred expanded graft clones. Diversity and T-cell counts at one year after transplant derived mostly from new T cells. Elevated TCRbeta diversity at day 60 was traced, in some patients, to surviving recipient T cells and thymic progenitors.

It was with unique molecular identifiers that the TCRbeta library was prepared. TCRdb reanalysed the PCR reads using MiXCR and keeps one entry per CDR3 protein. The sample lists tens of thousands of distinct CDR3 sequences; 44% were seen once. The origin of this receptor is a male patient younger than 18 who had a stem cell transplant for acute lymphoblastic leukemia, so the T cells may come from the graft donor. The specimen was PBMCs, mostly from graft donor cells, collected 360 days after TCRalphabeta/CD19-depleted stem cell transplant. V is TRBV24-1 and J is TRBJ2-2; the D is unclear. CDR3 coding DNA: TGTGCCACCAGTAGTTACACCGGGGAGCTGTTTTTT. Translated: CATSSYTGELFF.